This T cell receptor beta chain was observed in a study of CD8 T cells in ankylosing spondylitis. Points from the study as a whole: A number of the motif variants had already been described in reactive arthritis synovial fluid and blood. Apparently characteristic of ankylosing spondylitis blood was a TCR beta motif (fewer than ten highly homologous variants). Disease-associated clones were reportedly significantly overrepresented in matched ankylosing spondylitis synovial fluid.

The germline CDR1 and CDR2 sequences are SGHDT and YYEEEE. J gave up 4 bases and V 4 bases, and 11 bases lay outside the gene matches. This CDR3 contains 16 residues. Concerning this clonotype: The antigen is unknown.

Quantitative 5'-RACE with molecular barcodes was used to make the TCR beta libraries. MiXCR was run by TCRdb on the 5' RACE reads, yielding one entry per CDR3 protein. The sample gives 200,000 or so distinct CDR3 sequences, roughly 13% of which show up once; approximately 9.9% is in the top ten. The chain uses TRBV5-6 and TRBJ1-2; 9 bases map to TRBD1. What was sequenced was blood, either unsorted or a sorted T cell fraction (not recorded which). The TCR sequence derives from a female donor with ankylosing spondylitis or in good health (not recorded which). CDR3 DNA sequence: TGTGCCAGCAGCAGGGGACAGGGAGGTTTCGGCTATGGCTACACCTTC. Its translation is CASSRGQGGFGYGYTF.